This entry features one T cell receptor (beta chain) sequence. Recruits, aged about 18 to 95 years, lived in around 24 US areas. The data derive from a study of blood T cell repertoires in COVID-19. For the study at large: Italy, Spain and the United States were the sources of the convalescent and acute COVID-19 samples. In each case, the material was cDNA or gDNA derived from T cells, B-cell-depleted T cells, or PBMCs.

V was shortened by 5 bases and J by 10 bases, with 17 bases between the two germline ends. CDR3 length equals 13 residues. Germline values: CDR1 LGHDT, CDR2 YNNKEL (reference sequence). The method was immunoSEQ multiplex PCR; TCRdb's version includes in-frame clones alone and lacks a portion of them. In the table there are a few hundred thousand clones, around nine tenths of which are singletons. The chain joins TRBV3-1 (or the pseudogene TRBV3-2) to TRBJ1-2, with D possibly being TRBD1 (6 bases). This TCR derives from a man in his forties who had recovered from COVID-19. Sequencing was done on a sample of PBMCs or T cells enriched from blood (not recorded which). The CDR3 DNA is TGTGCCAGCAGCAACTCGGACAGTCCATCCTACACCTTC. Translating it yields CASSNSDSPSYTF.